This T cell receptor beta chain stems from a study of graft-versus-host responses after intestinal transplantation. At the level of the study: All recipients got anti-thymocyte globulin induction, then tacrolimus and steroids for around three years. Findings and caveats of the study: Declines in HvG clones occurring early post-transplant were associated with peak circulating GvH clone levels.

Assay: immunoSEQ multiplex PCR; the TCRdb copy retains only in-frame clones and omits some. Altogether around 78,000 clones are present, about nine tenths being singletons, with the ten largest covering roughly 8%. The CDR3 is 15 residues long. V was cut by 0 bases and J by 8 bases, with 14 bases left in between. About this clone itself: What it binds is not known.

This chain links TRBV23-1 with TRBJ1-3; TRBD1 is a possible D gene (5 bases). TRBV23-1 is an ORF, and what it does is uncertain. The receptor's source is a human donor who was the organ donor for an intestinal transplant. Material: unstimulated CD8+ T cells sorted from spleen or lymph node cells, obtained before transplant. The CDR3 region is CASSQSTREGYTIYF. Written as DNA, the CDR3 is TGCGCCAGCAGTCAATCAACCAGGGAGGGGTACACCATATATTTT.